The rows below give T cell receptor beta chains drawn from one sample of a study of T cells after yellow fever vaccination. TCRdb analysed the 5' RACE reads with MiXCR anew, one entry per CDR3 protein. The sample gives approximately 550,000 distinct CDR3 sequences, about 14% of which show up once; 11% to 15% is in the top ten. Sequenced material: PBMCs, taken on the day of the yellow fever booster vaccination. The receptors here all came from a man aged 25-45 years who received the YFV17D yellow fever vaccine. The CDR3 runs from the conserved cysteine through the conserved F or W. A D gene is named only where the DNA matches it firmly. Rows give clone size only sometimes, using once, few, many, or a class for an expanded clone.

abundance | j_gene | len | v_gene | d_gene | CDR3aa | CDR3nt
few | TRBJ1-4 | 18 | TRBV11-2 | . | CASSPVNPDSSRGEKLFF | TGTGCCAGCAGCCCCGTAAACCCGGACTCCTCAAGGGGTGAAAAACTGTTTTTT
few | TRBJ2-3 | 13 | TRBV14 | . | CASSLKVIPGLHF | TGTGCCAGCAGCCTTAAGGTGATTCCGGGTCTGCATTTT
few | TRBJ1-1 | 14 | TRBV5-1 | . | CASNLGPESTEAFF | TGCGCCAGCAACTTGGGTCCGGAGAGTACTGAAGCTTTCTTT
few | TRBJ2-7 | 15 | TRBV14 | TRBD1 | CASSQPGTGAYEQYF | TGTGCCAGCAGCCAGCCCGGGACAGGAGCCTACGAGCAGTACTTC
few | TRBJ2-5 | 15 | TRBV6-5 | . | CASSYGSGRAGTQYF | TGTGCCAGCAGTTACGGGTCAGGGAGAGCAGGAACCCAGTACTTC
few | TRBJ1-2 | 14 | TRBV18 | TRBD1 | CASSRPSDRNGYTF | TGTGCCAGCTCACGACCCTCGGACAGGAATGGCTACACCTTC
few | TRBJ2-3 | 15 | TRBV20-1 | . | CSARDQEAQTDTQYF | TGCAGTGCTAGAGATCAAGAGGCTCAAACAGATACGCAGTATTTT
few | TRBJ2-7 | 14 | TRBV20-1 | . | CSANTPVGTYEQYF | TGCAGTGCTAACACCCCGGTGGGTACCTACGAGCAGTACTTC
few | TRBJ2-1 | 16 | TRBV6-5 | . | CASSYSIGSRGNEQFF | TGTGCCAGCAGTTACTCGATCGGGAGCAGGGGAAATGAGCAGTTCTTC
few | TRBJ2-5 | 15 | TRBV28 | TRBD1 | CASTPGQGARETQYF | TGTGCCAGCACCCCGGGACAGGGGGCGAGGGAGACCCAGTACTTC
few | TRBJ1-2 | 15 | TRBV27 | . | CASSLYRNQDSGYTF | TGTGCCAGCAGTTTATACCGAAACCAGGACTCTGGCTACACCTTC
. | TRBJ1-1 | 12 | TRBV6-1 | . | CASKWLNTEAFF | TGTGCCAGCAAATGGCTGAACACTGAAGCTTTCTTT
. | TRBJ2-3 | 15 | TRBV20-1 | . | CSVRGGGKSTDTQYF | TGCAGTGTAAGAGGTGGCGGGAAGAGCACAGATACGCAGTATTTT
few | TRBJ2-7 | 14 | TRBV12-3/TRBV12-4 | . | CASSYRDSLGEQYF | TGTGCCAGCAGCTATCGGGACTCGCTGGGAGAGCAGTACTTC
few | TRBJ1-1 | 11 | TRBV29-1 | . | CSGRANTEAFF | TGCAGCGGCAGGGCGAACACTGAAGCTTTCTTT
. | TRBJ1-2 | 15 | TRBV10-3 | . | CAISESVTANYGYTF | TGTGCCATCAGTGAGTCGGTCACAGCTAACTATGGCTACACCTTC
. | TRBJ2-2 | 17 | TRBV7-2 | TRBD2 | CASSLSTSGRSHGELFF | TGTGCCAGCAGCTTAAGTACTAGCGGAAGATCTCACGGGGAGCTGTTTTTT